The clone carrying this T cell receptor beta chain appeared a single time. The antigen remains undetermined. The junction and the germline gene differ at one end; a read error may be behind it. This record belongs to a study of shared clonotypes between healthy human individuals. Findings and caveats of the study: Around 5% was the fraction of naive CD4 clonotypes found shared across several donors.

As processed by the authors: Because ImmunoSEQ provided only junction sequences with no quality scores, the filtering differed. Clones were sequenced by immunoSEQ multiplex PCR, and TCRdb holds only the in-frame ones, with some missing. That table is the source of V, J and clone size, and D and trimming were worked out from the DNA. In the table there are some 2 million clones, 90% to 95% of which are singletons. CDR3 length: 13 amino acids. Sequences were obtained from naive CD4+ T cells sorted from blood. Subset denoted: CD45RA+ positively selected. The rearrangement uses TRBV23-1 and TRBJ1-2, with D perhaps TRBD1 (6 bases). TRBV23-1 is an open reading frame, and its role is uncertain. The sequence derives from a man aged 18 to 35 in good health. The CDR3 nucleotides are TGCGCCAGCAGTCAAAGGACAGTGTATGACTACACCTTC. It specifies CASSQRTVYDYTF.